This T cell receptor (beta chain) was sequenced during a study of T cell responses to AZD1222 COVID-19 vaccine. General observations from the study: Only a handful of AZD1222 recipients were seropositive at baseline. White British people made up most donors, females outnumbered males, and clonal diversity was possibly underestimated. Regions left unmutated in variants are reportedly the target of nearly half of spike-specific TCRs.

Libraries were prepared by immunoSEQ multiplex PCR; TCRdb keeps only in-frame clonotypes and omits some of them. The profile shows under 150,000 clones, approximately 89% of them singletons. The CDR3 runs to 14 residues. The germline CDR1 and CDR2 sequences are SGHTS and YDEGEE. V shed 0 bases and J shed 3 bases, with 6 bases lying between them. Note on this clone: Its cognate antigen is unknown.

The clonotype was recovered from an adult who received the AZD1222 COVID-19 vaccine. Sequenced here: peripheral blood, sampled 28 days after the second AZD1222 dose. The chain combines TRBV5-8 with TRBJ2-2, with unresolved D. CDR3 loop: CASSLASYTGELFF. CDR3 bases: TGTGCCAGCAGCTTGGCGTCGTACACCGGGGAGCTGTTTTTT.